The 15 T cell receptor beta chains below were found in one sample sequenced in a study of blood T cell repertoires in COVID-19 (dated by TCRdb to the early 2020s). The library was built by means of the immunoSEQ multiplex PCR assay. What TCRdb holds here is the immuneACCESS table cut down to in-frame rearrangements. Part of the clones is not present; checked against another copy, under half of the missing clones reflect an unresolved V gene, and the others are unexplained. This sample holds around 200,000 clones; over 75% were observed only once. The ten largest clones add up to 1.5% to 2% of the sample. The sequenced material came from peripheral blood. The receptors originated from a man aged 35-49 years with active or convalescent COVID-19.

The chain couples TRBV19 to TRBJ1-6, with 10 bases lining up with TRBD1. J lost 5 bases, V lost 5 bases, and 6 bases had no gene match. Looked up from germline, CDR1 is LNHDA and CDR2 is SQIVND (reference sequence). This CDR3 is built from 16 residues. CDR3 DNA: TGTGCCAGTAGTGATTACGGGACAGGGGATAATTCACCCCTCCACTTT. It translates to CASSDYGTGDNSPLHF.

The chain uses TRBV5-4 and TRBJ2-3, with 8 bases fitting TRBD2. The CDR3 covers 15 residues. The V segment lost 2 bases and the J segment 2 bases; nucleotides outside the gene matches: 4. CDR1 is SGHNT, CDR2 YYREEE, per germline (reference sequence). The CDR3 here is CASSLAGAYTDTQYF. Written as DNA, the CDR3 is TGTGCCAGCAGCTTAGCGGGGGCTTACACAGATACGCAGTATTTT.

The rearrangement joins TRBV27 to TRBJ1-3; 10 bases align to TRBD1. The CDR3 runs to 19 residues. CDR1 is MNHEY, CDR2 SMNVEV, per germline (reference sequence). V shed 4 bases and J 3 bases; nucleotides not matched to a gene: 15. This chain's CDR3 is CASSSLGVIGTGDGNTIYF. CDR3 nucleotides: TGTGCCAGCAGTTCCCTAGGGGTTATCGGGACAGGGGATGGAAACACCATATATTTT.

V is TRBV28 and J is TRBJ1-2, with a tentative D call TRBD1 (5 bases). CDR1 is MDHEN and CDR2 is SYDVKM in the germline V gene. The germline V and J ends were trimmed by 5 bases and 5 bases, with 15 bases remaining between them. This CDR3 region has 14 residues. The CDR3 nucleotides read TGTGCCAGCAGTCGAGACAGTGCCGTTTATGGCTACACCTTC. Protein product: CASSRDSAVYGYTF.

The chain carries TRBV18 and TRBJ2-5; possibly TRBD2 for D (5 bases). This CDR3 region has 14 residues. The V end lost 4 bases, the J end lost 2 bases, and 11 bases lay between the germline ends. Germline-derived CDR1 and CDR2 are KGHSH and LQKENI. The CDR3 coding sequence is TGTGCCAGCTCACATCCGGGGTCACAAGAGACCCAGTACTTC. Residues: CASSHPGSQETQYF.

The J gene is TRBJ1-6, the V gene TRBV9; tentatively, D is TRBD1 (5 bases). The V end lost 0 bases, the J end lost 14 bases, and 15 bases lay between the germline ends. There are 14 residues in the CDR3. Germline loops: CDR1 SGDLS, CDR2 YYNGEE. The CDR3 DNA sequence: TGTGCCAGCAGCGTAGGACAGAGTTCCACATCCCTCCACTTT. Its protein is CASSVGQSSTSLHF.

This chain joins TRBV27 and TRBJ2-2; the match to TRBD1 covers 7 bases. The V and J ends lost 5 bases and 6 bases, in that order; junction bases with no gene match: 6. This CDR3 has 14 amino acids. Germline CDR1 MNHEY, CDR2 SMNVEV (reference sequence). This CDR3 is CASSKDRASGELFF. CDR3 nucleotides: TGTGCCAGCAGTAAAGACAGGGCGTCCGGGGAGCTGTTTTTT.

The chain combines TRBV5-1 with TRBJ2-7; 9 positions agree with TRBD1. Germline values: CDR1 SGHRS, CDR2 YFSETQ. The CDR3 is made up of 15 amino acids. J lost 6 bases, V lost 0 bases, and 7 bases had no gene match. CDR3 in amino acids: CASSLAKGQGSEQYF. CDR3 bases: TGCGCCAGCAGCTTGGCCAAGGGACAGGGATCCGAGCAGTACTTC.

The rearrangement links TRBV9 to TRBJ2-5, with D tentatively TRBD2 (5 bases). Germline assignment: CDR1 SGDLS and CDR2 YYNGEE. The CDR3 runs to 16 residues. The V gene lost 2 bases and the J gene lost 2 bases, with 16 bases spanning the gap. Here the CDR3 reads CASSVGRMGAQETQYF. For the CDR3, the DNA is TGTGCCAGCAGCGTGGGTCGGATGGGAGCACAAGAGACCCAGTACTTC.

In nucleotides, the CDR3 is TGTGCCAGTAGTATACCGCACAGGCCCGGCGCTGAAGCTTTCTTT. Its protein product is CASSIPHRPGAEAFF. The V call is TRBV19, the J call TRBJ1-1; possibly TRBD1 for D (5 bases). CDR1 is LNHDA, CDR2 SQIVND, per germline (reference sequence). With 2 bases removed from V and 6 bases from J, the gap between germline ends came to 16 bases. There are 15 residues in the CDR3.

The CDR3 here is CASSASGLAAYTGELFF. The CDR3, as DNA: TGTGCCAGCAGCGCTTCCGGACTAGCGGCCTACACCGGGGAGCTGTTTTTT. This chain connects TRBV9 to TRBJ2-2; TRBD2 matches at 10 bases. The CDR3 runs to 17 residues. V shed 3 bases and J 3 bases; nucleotides not matched to a gene: 8. Germline V lookup: CDR1 SGDLS, CDR2 YYNGEE.

V usage is TRBV18 and J usage is TRBJ2-1; D not certain. Germline V gene lookup returns CDR1 KGHSH and CDR2 LQKENI. This CDR3 is built from 13 residues. The V end lost 0 bases, the J end lost 8 bases, and 8 bases lay between the germline ends. CDR3 bases: TGTGCCAGCTCACCACCTTTGCGTGATGAGCAGTTCTTC. It specifies CASSPPLRDEQFF.

In this sample, this clone turned up a few times. The chain has TRBV6-1 and TRBJ1-2; D unclear. The germline V and J ends were trimmed by 2 bases and 8 bases, with 3 bases remaining between them. The CDR3 consists of 10 residues. Germline V gives CDR1 MNHNS, CDR2 SASEGT. CDR3 residues: CASSERGYTF. Written as DNA, the CDR3 is TGTGCCAGCAGTGAACGGGGCTACACCTTC.

In its sample, this clone was seen once. The chain is built from TRBV7-9 and TRBJ1-1; 7 positions agree with TRBD1. CDR1 is SEHNR, CDR2 FQNEAQ, per germline (reference sequence). V shed 1 base and J 4 bases; nucleotides not matched to a gene: 6. This CDR3 contains 15 residues. The CDR3 reads CASSLDWDSPTEAFF. In DNA form, the CDR3 reads TGTGCCAGCAGCTTAGATTGGGACAGCCCCACTGAAGCTTTCTTT.

This chain uses TRBV18 with TRBJ1-6; TRBD1 matches at 9 bases. The CDR3 sequence is 16 residues long. V lost 3 bases, J lost 7 bases, and 7 bases stayed unmatched. Germline values: CDR1 KGHSH, CDR2 LQKENI. The CDR3 DNA is TGTGCCAGCTCACCCCAATCCGGGACAGGGAATTCACCCCTCCACTTT. Amino acids: CASSPQSGTGNSPLHF.